The clone carrying this T cell receptor (beta chain) was observed at least ten times. Its antigen remains unidentified. A read error may account for a junction end that differs from germline. Total RNA, at least 5 micrograms per sample, was extracted from PBMCs. The germline V gene encodes CDR1 LGHNA and CDR2 YNFKEQ. The CDR3 spans 14 residues. This sample was taken from a study of blood T cells in healthy people across ages. Study-wide results and limits: Investigators treated diversity estimates from one million T cells as underestimates. TCR beta diversity was tightly associated with the proportion of naive T cells. Among T cells, TCR beta diversity per million cells dropped roughly linearly as age rose.

The authors ran a second PCR of about 6 to 12 cycles using a sample-barcoded 5' primer and a J-beta primer mix. From the 5' RACE reads, TCRdb called clonotypes with MiXCR, one entry per CDR3 protein. Among some 1.7 million distinct CDR3 sequences listed, approximately 28% were seen once. This receptor was identified in a woman in her 30s in good health. The chain employs TRBV4-2 and TRBJ2-7, with 8 bases aligning to TRBD2. The specimen was blood. CDR3 DNA: TGTGCCGGCAGCCAAGATAGCGGGGTCTACGAGCAGTACTTC. Amino acids: CAGSQDSGVYEQYF.